Shown below are 18 T cell receptor beta chains from a single sample sequenced in a study of cytomegalovirus exposure and HLA in healthy donors. The PCR was carried out with 60 Vbeta primers and 13 Jbeta primers. Profiled with immunoSEQ multiplex PCR; TCRdb holds only in-frame clones, not every one. The table includes more than 130,000 clones, approximately 80% detected once. The sequenced material came from PBMCs. The receptors here all came from a middle-aged man in good health and CMV-seropositive.

This rearrangement joins TRBV7-2 to TRBJ2-7; 10 nucleotides line up with TRBD2. The CDR3 contains 14 residues. Germline assignment: CDR1 SGHTA and CDR2 FQGNSA. V shed 5 bases and J 2 bases; nucleotides not matched to a gene: 3. CDR3 region: CASSRTSGPYEQYF. The CDR3 DNA reads TGTGCCAGCAGCCGGACTAGCGGACCCTACGAGCAGTACTTC. Drawing the rest from reference TRBV7-2 and TRBJ2-7, the complete variable domain is GAGVSQSPSNKVTEKGKDVELRCDPISGHTALYWYRQSLGQGLEFLIYFQGNSAPDKSGLPSDRFSAERTGGSVSTLTIQRTQQEDSAVYLCASSRTSGPYEQYFGPGTRLTVT.

The V and J genes are TRBV4-3 and TRBJ2-7; perhaps TRBD2 as D (5 bases). V was trimmed by 1 base and J by 7 bases, leaving 17 bases between them. The germline gives CDR1 LGHNA, CDR2 YSLEER. The CDR3 sequence is 15 residues long. The CDR3 bases are TGCGCCAGCAGCCAAGGCCTTTTCAGGTCGGGGGAGCAGTACTTC. Protein product: CASSQGLFRSGEQYF.

The rearrangement links TRBV19 to TRBJ2-5, with a possible D match to TRBD1 (6 bases). Germline V gives CDR1 LNHDA, CDR2 SQIVND (reference sequence). The CDR3 totals 15 residues. V lost 1 base, J lost 2 bases, and 11 bases lay in between. The CDR3 DNA sequence: TGTGCCAGTAGTATAGCGCGCCAGGGGCAAGAGACCCAGTACTTC. It specifies CASSIARQGQETQYF.

This chain uses TRBV19 with TRBJ2-1; D uncertain. Germline loops: CDR1 LNHDA, CDR2 SQIVND (reference sequence). The CDR3 sequence is 15 residues long. V lost 3 bases, J lost 0 bases, and 9 bases lay in between. In DNA form, the CDR3 reads TGTGCCAGTAGTATTAATGCGATCTCCTACAATGAGCAGTTCTTC. Protein product: CASSINAISYNEQFF. The variable domain in full, completed from reference TRBV19 and TRBJ2-1, reads DGGITQSPKYLFRKEGQNVTLSCEQNLNHDAMYWYRQDPGQGLRLIYYSQIVNDFQKGDIAEGYSVSREKKESFPLTVTSAQKNPTAFYLCASSINAISYNEQFFGPGTRLTVL.

The rearrangement joins TRBV11-2 to TRBJ2-5, with 11 bases fitting TRBD2. The CDR3 totals 16 residues. Germline lookup yields CDR1 SGHAT and CDR2 FQNNGV. V shed 1 base, J shed 5 bases, and the junction held 6 bases outside the gene matches. CDR3 DNA: TGTGCCAGCAGCTTAGGGCTAGCGGGGGGCTACGAGACCCAGTACTTC. Its translation is CASSLGLAGGYETQYF.

J is TRBJ2-1 and V is TRBV18, with 7 bases aligning to TRBD2. Germline V gives CDR1 KGHSH, CDR2 LQKENI. CDR3 length: 18 residues. Germline trimming cut 0 bases from V and 0 bases from J; bases unmatched to any gene: 8. CDR3 protein: CASSPPYGAGSSYNEQFF. The CDR3 nucleotides read TGTGCCAGCTCACCACCTTACGGAGCGGGGAGCTCCTACAATGAGCAGTTCTTC. Drawing the rest from reference TRBV18 and TRBJ2-1, the complete variable domain is NAGVMQNPRHLVRRRGQEARLRCSPMKGHSHVYWYRQLPEEGLKFMVYLQKENIIDESGMPKERFSAEFPKEGPSILRIQQVVRGDSAAYFCASSPPYGAGSSYNEQFFGPGTRLTVL.

V usage is TRBV7-6 and J usage is TRBJ2-7; unclear D gene. CDR3 length: 13 amino acids. With 5 bases removed from V and 4 bases from J, the gap between germline ends came to 12 bases. CDR1 is SGHVS and CDR2 is FNYEAQ in the germline V gene. As DNA, the CDR3 is TGTGCCAGCAGCCCCGTAGGAGTTTACGAGCAGTACTTC. Protein: CASSPVGVYEQYF.

This chain joins TRBV5-5 and TRBJ1-2; tentatively, D is TRBD1 (6 bases). The CDR3 spans 16 residues. Trimming took 2 bases from V and 0 from J, leaving 14 bases between them. The germline CDR1 and CDR2 sequences are SGHKS and YYEKEE (reference sequence). CDR3 region: CASSFTSGDTNYGYTF. The DNA for the CDR3 is TGTGCCAGCAGCTTTACCTCAGGGGATACTAACTATGGCTACACCTTC.

The chain is built from TRBV30 and TRBJ2-7; TRBD1 matches 8 bases. Trimming at V came to 4 bases and at J to 2 bases, leaving 7 bases not matched to a gene. Germline V lookup: CDR1 GTSNPN, CDR2 SVGIG (reference sequence). The CDR3 has 14 amino acids. CDR3 amino acids: CAWTSGGQPYEQYF. In DNA form, the CDR3 reads TGTGCCTGGACCTCAGGGGGCCAGCCCTACGAGCAGTACTTC.

The CDR3 bases are TGTGCCAGCAGCTTATGGGACAGGGTACGTGGCACTGAAGCTTTCTTT. Translated: CASSLWDRVRGTEAFF. The chain joins TRBV7-6 to TRBJ1-1; 9 bases are shared with TRBD1. J lost 4 bases, V lost 2 bases, and 8 bases had no gene match. Per the germline V gene, CDR1 is SGHVS and CDR2 is FNYEAQ. The CDR3 covers 16 residues.

The chain uses TRBV5-1 and TRBJ1-1; 10 bases fit TRBD1. Germline lookup yields CDR1 SGHRS and CDR2 YFSETQ. The V gene end was trimmed by 4 bases and the J gene end by 6 bases; junction bases not matched to a gene: 3. CDR3 size: 13 residues. The CDR3 is CASSGQGEAEAFF. The CDR3 nucleotides read TGCGCCAGCAGCGGACAGGGGGAGGCTGAAGCTTTCTTT.

The chain recombines TRBV6-1 with TRBJ1-1; D remains ambiguous. Per germline, CDR1 MNHNS and CDR2 SASEGT. The CDR3 is 14 residues long. V lost 1 base and J lost 3, with 9 bases in between. CDR3 amino acids: CASSEGWSDTEAFF. The DNA for the CDR3 is TGTGCCAGCAGTGAAGGGTGGAGTGACACTGAAGCTTTCTTT.

The CDR3 DNA is TGTGCCAGCAGCCAAGATGAGGGACAGGTCTCCTACAATGAGCAGTTCTTC. Translating gives CASSQDEGQVSYNEQFF. V usage is TRBV14 and J usage is TRBJ2-1, with TRBD1 matching over 8 bases. The CDR3 length is 17 residues. The germline CDR1 and CDR2 sequences are SGHDN and FVKESK. Trimming removed 0 bases from V and 0 bases from J; junction bases left unmatched: 4.

The V and J genes are TRBV27 and TRBJ1-6; 7 bases match TRBD1. The V gene end was trimmed by 6 bases and the J gene end by 11 bases; junction bases not matched to a gene: 7. Germline lookup yields CDR1 MNHEY and CDR2 SMNVEV (reference sequence). CDR3 size: 13 residues. CDR3 DNA sequence: TGTGCCAGCAGAGGCAGGGGGACGGCACCCCTCCACTTT. Protein: CASRGRGTAPLHF.

This chain joins TRBV5-1 and TRBJ2-7, with 9 positions matching TRBD2. V was pared by 3 bases and J by 6 bases, with 13 bases of the junction left unmatched. The CDR3 extends over 16 amino acids. The germline V gene has CDR1 SGHRS and CDR2 YFSETQ. In DNA, the CDR3 is TGCGCCAGCAGCTCCTCGGGAAGTAGCGGGAGTTTCGAGCAGTACTTC. Translating it yields CASSSSGSSGSFEQYF. Looking up the rest from reference TRBV5-1 and TRBJ2-7 gives the full variable domain: KAGVTQTPRYLIKTRGQQVTLSCSPISGHRSVSWYQQTPGQGLQFLFEYFSETQRNKGNFPGRFSGRQFSNSRSEMNVSTLELGDSALYLCASSSSGSSGSFEQYFGPGTRLTVT.

In its sample, this clone was seen once. The gene calls are TRBV10-3 and TRBJ1-1, with TRBD1 identical over 7 bases. Looked up from germline, CDR1 is ENHRY and CDR2 is SYGVKD. The CDR3 contains 13 residues. V was clipped by 6 bases and J by 7 bases; unmatched bases: 8. The CDR3 bases are TGTGCCATCAGGCAGGGGGACGTTATTGAAGCTTTCTTT. This translates into CAIRQGDVIEAFF.

This clone was recorded once. This CDR3 is also generated by other DNA sequences in the sample. This sequence joins TRBV7-9 and TRBJ1-5; D might be TRBD1 (5 bases). Trimming cost V 3 bases and J 4 bases, with 10 bases left between them. The CDR3 contains 14 residues. Germline CDR1 and CDR2: SEHNR and FQNEAQ (reference sequence). The CDR3 coding sequence is TGTGCCAGCAGCTTGGGGGGGGGAAATCAGCCCCAGCATTTT. It translates to CASSLGGGNQPQHF.

The V call is TRBV18, the J call TRBJ1-1; D ambiguous. The CDR3 runs 16 residues. V was cut by 3 bases and J by 4 bases, with 18 bases left in between. CDR1 KGHSH and CDR2 LQKENI come from the germline V gene. CDR3 DNA sequence: TGTGCCAGCTCACCGGCCAGCACCCCCCGAGGCACTGAAGCTTTCTTT. It is translated as CASSPASTPRGTEAFF.